This T cell receptor beta chain was identified during a study of CD8+ T cells in alopecia areata. Findings of the study overall: There were also resident alphabeta T cells of normal skin sequenced in scalp samples.

Remarks on this clone: As yet, its antigen is unknown.

Regarding treatment: oral pan-JAK inhibitor, 5-10 mg twice daily. Patients with alopecia areata provided lesional scalp punch biopsies as well as peripheral blood. Trimming removed 6 bases from V and 0 bases from J, with 13 bases in between. CDR1 is SGHAT and CDR2 is FQNNGV in the germline V gene. The CDR3 extends over 15 amino acids. cDNA reverse transcribed from extracted RNA served as the sequencing template. The method was immunoSEQ multiplex PCR; TCRdb's version includes in-frame clones alone and lacks a portion of them. The sample holds approximately 110,000 clones, about 60% seen once. The sequenced sample was CD8+ T cells sorted from blood, obtained at week 24, from a patient treated with tofacitinib. The genes are TRBV11-2 and TRBJ2-3, with a tentative D call TRBD2 (5 bases). This clonotype was obtained from a human donor with alopecia areata. The CDR3 is CASRDLAGSTDTQYF. The CDR3 nucleotides are TGTGCCAGCAGAGACCTTGCGGGTAGCACAGATACGCAGTATTTT.